The clone carrying this TCR beta chain showed up just a few times. CDR3 length equals 16 residues. CDR1 and CDR2 (germline): SGHNT, YENEEA. V was pared by 3 bases and J by 0 bases, with 14 bases between. The treatment is: preoperative locoregional IRX-2 cytokine immunotherapy. Patients received preoperative, locoregional IRX-2 cytokine immunotherapy in a phase Ib study. These data are taken from a study of preoperative IRX-2 immunotherapy in early breast cancer. Profiled with immunoSEQ multiplex PCR; TCRdb holds only in-frame clones, not every one. This table holds some 99,000 clones, 86% found once. This rearrangement joins TRBV11-3 to TRBJ1-1; D gene unclear. The TCR sequence derives from a human donor with breast cancer. The input for sequencing was tumor tissue, taken after IRX-2 immunotherapy. Written as DNA, the CDR3 is TGTGCCAGCAGCTTGCAGGCGGCTTACATGAACACTGAAGCTTTCTTT. Translating gives CASSLQAAYMNTEAFF.